The 2 T cell receptor beta chains in this list originate from one sample, sequenced in a study of cytomegalovirus exposure and HLA in healthy donors. The PCR made use of 60 Vbeta and 13 Jbeta primers. Libraries were prepared by immunoSEQ multiplex PCR; TCRdb keeps only in-frame clonotypes and omits some of them. The sample consists of 70,000 or so clones, 65% to 75% of them appearing once. The sequencing input was PBMCs. The source is a woman aged 60 to 75 in good health and CMV-seropositive.

This clone has only a few counts. The chain uses TRBV6-1 and TRBJ2-7, with 11 bases matching TRBD1. The ends lost 11 bases at V and 6 bases at J; junction bases unmatched: 12. CDR1 and CDR2 from the germline V gene are MNHNS and SASEGT. The CDR3 consists of 14 residues. The CDR3 spells CALGLTGQGVEQYF. Written as DNA, the CDR3 is TGTGCCTTAGGTCTTACGGGACAGGGGGTCGAGCAGTACTTC.

The chain has TRBV7-2 and TRBJ1-1; the D gene is possibly TRBD1 (6 bases). The V end was cut by 5 bases, the J end by 1 base, with 11 bases between. This CDR3 region has 14 residues. In germline, CDR1 is SGHTA, CDR2 FQGNSA. This chain's CDR3 is CASSLGHQNTEAFF. The CDR3 coding sequence is TGTGCCAGCAGCCTGGGACACCAGAACACTGAAGCTTTCTTT.